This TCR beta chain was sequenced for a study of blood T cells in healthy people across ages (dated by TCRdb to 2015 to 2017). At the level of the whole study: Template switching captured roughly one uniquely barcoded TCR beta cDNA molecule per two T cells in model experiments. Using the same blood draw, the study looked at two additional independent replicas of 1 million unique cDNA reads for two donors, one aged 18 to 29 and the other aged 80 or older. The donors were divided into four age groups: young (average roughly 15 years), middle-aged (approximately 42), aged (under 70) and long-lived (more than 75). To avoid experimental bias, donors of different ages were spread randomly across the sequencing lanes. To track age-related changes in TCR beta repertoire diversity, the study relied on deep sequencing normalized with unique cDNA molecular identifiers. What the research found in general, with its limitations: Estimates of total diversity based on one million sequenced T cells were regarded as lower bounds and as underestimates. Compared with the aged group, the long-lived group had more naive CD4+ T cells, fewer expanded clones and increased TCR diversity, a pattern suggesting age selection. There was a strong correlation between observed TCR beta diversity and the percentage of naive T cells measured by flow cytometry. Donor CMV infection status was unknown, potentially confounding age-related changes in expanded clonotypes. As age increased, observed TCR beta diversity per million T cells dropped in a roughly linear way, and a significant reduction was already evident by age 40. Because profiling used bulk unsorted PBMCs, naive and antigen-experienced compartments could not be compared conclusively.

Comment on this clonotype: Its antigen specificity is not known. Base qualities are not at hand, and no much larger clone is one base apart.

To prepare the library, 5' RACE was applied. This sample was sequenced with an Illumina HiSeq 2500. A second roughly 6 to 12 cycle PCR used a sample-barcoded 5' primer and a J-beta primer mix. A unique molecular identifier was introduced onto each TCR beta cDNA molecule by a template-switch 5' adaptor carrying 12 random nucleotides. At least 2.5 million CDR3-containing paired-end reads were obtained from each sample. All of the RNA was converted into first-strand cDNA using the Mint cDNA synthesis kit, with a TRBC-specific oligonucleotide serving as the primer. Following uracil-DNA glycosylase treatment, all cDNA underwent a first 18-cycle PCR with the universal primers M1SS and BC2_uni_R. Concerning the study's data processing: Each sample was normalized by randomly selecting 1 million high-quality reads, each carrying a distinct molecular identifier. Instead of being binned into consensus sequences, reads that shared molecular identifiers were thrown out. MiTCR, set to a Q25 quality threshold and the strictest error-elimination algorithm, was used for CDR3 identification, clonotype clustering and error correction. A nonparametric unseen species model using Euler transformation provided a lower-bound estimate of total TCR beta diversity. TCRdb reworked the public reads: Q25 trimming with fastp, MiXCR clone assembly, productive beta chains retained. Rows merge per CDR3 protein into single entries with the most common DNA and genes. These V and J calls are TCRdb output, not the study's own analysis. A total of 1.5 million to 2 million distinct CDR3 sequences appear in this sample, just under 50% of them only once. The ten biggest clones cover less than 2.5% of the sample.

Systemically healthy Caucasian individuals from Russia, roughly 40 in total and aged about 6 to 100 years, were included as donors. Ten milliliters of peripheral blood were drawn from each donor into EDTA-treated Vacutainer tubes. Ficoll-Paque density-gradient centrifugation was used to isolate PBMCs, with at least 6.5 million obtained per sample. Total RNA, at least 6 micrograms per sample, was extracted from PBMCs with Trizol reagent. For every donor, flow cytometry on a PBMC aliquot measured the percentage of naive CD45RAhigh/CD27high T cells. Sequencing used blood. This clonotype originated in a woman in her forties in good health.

The sequence in DNA is TGTGCCAGCAGTCCCACATCCGGATCTGGGGCCAACGTCCTGACTTTC. It is translated as CASSPTSGSGANVLTF. The sequence is built from TRBV12-3 or TRBV12-4 and TRBJ2-6, with the D gene call left open. Reading from cysteine to phenylalanine, the CDR3 counts 16 amino acids. The sequence is cut down to CDR3 DNA, 48 bases in frame from base 1. V and J lose 5 bases and 1 base, and a span of 12 bases separates them.